The following is a T cell receptor (beta chain) sequence with its context. Its matching antigen is unknown. This may stem from a read error, because a much larger clone lies one nucleotide away. The CDR3 runs 15 residues. The V gene end was trimmed by 5 bases and the J gene end by 4 bases; junction bases not matched to a gene: 9. CDR1 and CDR2 from the germline V gene are SGHTA and FQGTGA. The data derive from a study of neurological immune-mediated disorders. Across the study: The disease course was relapsing-remitting in roughly 31 and secondary progressive in about 9% of the 34 multiple sclerosis patients. Study observations and caveats: Subjects shared no identical expanded-clone CDR3 amino acid sequences, suggesting private TCR-beta repertoires in all groups. The greatest TCR clonal expansion occurred in HTLV-1-associated myelopathy and the least in multiple sclerosis, which fell below healthy controls.

Via MiXCR, TCRdb re-called the 5' RACE reads, giving one row per CDR3 protein. The sample contains over 25,000 distinct CDR3 sequences, more than 1.3% of which appear only once. The receptor was derived from a woman between 25 and 40 years old with multiple sclerosis. Sequencing was performed on PBMCs. The V gene is TRBV7-3, the J gene TRBJ2-3; 7 bases are shared with TRBD1. The CDR3 region is CASSLGTASADTQYF. CDR3 nucleotide sequence: TGTGCCAGCAGCCTCGGGACAGCTTCGGCAGATACGCAGTATTTT.